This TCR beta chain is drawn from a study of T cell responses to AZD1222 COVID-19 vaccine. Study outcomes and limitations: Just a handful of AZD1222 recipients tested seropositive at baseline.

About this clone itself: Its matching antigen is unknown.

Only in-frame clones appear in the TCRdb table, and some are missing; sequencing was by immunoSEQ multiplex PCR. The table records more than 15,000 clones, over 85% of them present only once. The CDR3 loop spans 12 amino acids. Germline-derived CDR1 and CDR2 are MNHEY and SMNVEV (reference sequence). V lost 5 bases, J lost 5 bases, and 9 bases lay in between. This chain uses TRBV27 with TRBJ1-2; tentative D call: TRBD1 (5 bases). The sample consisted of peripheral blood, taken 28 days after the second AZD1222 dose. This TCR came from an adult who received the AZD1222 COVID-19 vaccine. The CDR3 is CASSATGYGYTF. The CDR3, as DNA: TGTGCCAGCAGTGCTACAGGTTATGGCTACACCTTC.